The 32 T cell receptor beta chains listed next were all sequenced from one sample in a study of T cells expressing NK-cell markers. TCRdb reprocessed the 5' RACE reads, keeping one entry per CDR3 protein, no DNA. The sample holds 200,000 to 300,000 distinct CDR3 sequences. The sequenced sample was blood T cells: a sorted CD56 or NKG2C T cell subset, CD4+ or CD8+ T cells, or bulk PBMC T cells (not recorded which). The receptors were sampled from a man younger than 35 in good health.

J is TRBJ1-6 and V is TRBV20-1. The CDR3 spans 13 residues. Germline V gives CDR1 DFQATT, CDR2 SNEGSKA (reference sequence). CDR3 in amino acids: CSARNSRNSPLHF.

The V and J genes are TRBV6-2 or TRBV6-3 and TRBJ1-3; TCRdb indicates TRBD1, and absent DNA this call remains unverified. Germline V gene sequence: CDR1 MNHEY, CDR2 SVGEGT. The CDR3 runs 16 residues. CDR3 amino acids: CASSLQGRILGNTIYF.

The V and J genes are TRBV12-3 or TRBV12-4 and TRBJ1-5; the D call of TRBD1 rests on TCRdb alone, since no DNA is present to check it. The CDR3 runs 16 residues. CDR3 amino acids: CASSLGQGAGNQPQHF.

The chain employs TRBV7-7 and TRBJ2-5; the TRBD2 assignment by TCRdb is unverifiable without DNA. CDR1 is SSHAT, CDR2 FNYEAQ, per germline (reference sequence). The CDR3 sequence is 15 residues long. CDR3 amino acids: CASSLVGGSQETQYF.

This chain uses TRBV11-2 with TRBJ1-1; with no DNA, the TCRdb D assignment of TRBD1 cannot be verified. The CDR3 length is 14 residues. Per the germline V gene, CDR1 is SGHAT and CDR2 is FQNNGV. This CDR3 reads CASRSTGGNTEAFF.

The chain uses TRBV19 and TRBJ1-4. CDR3 length: 12 residues. Germline V gives CDR1 LNHDA, CDR2 SQIVND (reference sequence). The CDR3 sequence: CASSIEHEKLFF.

The chain combines TRBV4-1 with TRBJ2-1; absent DNA, TCRdb's TRBD2 call cannot be checked. Per the germline V gene, CDR1 is MGHRA and CDR2 is YSYEKL. The CDR3 has 12 amino acids. CDR3 sequence reads: CASSQVAGGQFF.

The J gene is TRBJ2-2, the V gene TRBV29-1; TCRdb indicates TRBD1, and absent DNA this call remains unverified. Germline V CDR1 and CDR2: SQVTM, ANQGSEA. This CDR3 is 14 amino acids long. CDR3 sequence reads: CSVQGQGNTGELFF.

V is TRBV18 and J is TRBJ1-1; there is no DNA to check the TCRdb D call of TRBD1. CDR3 size: 15 residues. Germline CDR1 KGHSH, CDR2 LQKENI. This CDR3 reads CASSSGRGGFAEAFF.

The chain links TRBV29-1 to TRBJ2-3; without DNA, the TCRdb call of TRBD2 cannot be checked. CDR3 length: 16 amino acids. Germline CDR1 SQVTM, CDR2 ANQGSEA. CDR3 loop: CSGGRRDGGSTDTQYF.

This chain's CDR3 is CASSPRSGTSTDTQYF. V is TRBV12-3 or TRBV12-4 and J is TRBJ2-3; the TCRdb D gene call, TRBD2, has no DNA to confirm it. This CDR3 is built from 16 residues.

The CDR3 loop is CASSPDRPNEKLFF. The chain combines TRBV18 with TRBJ1-4; TCRdb's D call of TRBD1 is untestable without DNA. The CDR3 totals 14 residues. CDR1 is KGHSH and CDR2 is LQKENI in the germline V gene.

The V gene is TRBV7-2, the J gene TRBJ2-5; TCRdb lists TRBD2, though no DNA is available to test this call. CDR1 is SGHTA and CDR2 is FQGNSA in the germline V gene. The CDR3 loop spans 16 amino acids. The CDR3 reads CASSLGLAGGQETQYF.

J is TRBJ2-3 and V is TRBV6-1. Looked up from germline, CDR1 is MNHNS and CDR2 is SASEGT. This CDR3 is built from 14 residues. CDR3: CASSQSGKTDTQYF.

The gene calls are TRBV9 and TRBJ1-3. Germline assignment: CDR1 SGDLS and CDR2 YYNGEE. The CDR3 contains 16 residues. CDR3 residues: CASSVAGLSSGNTIYF.

This chain connects TRBV29-1 to TRBJ2-1; TCRdb reports TRBD1, a call that lacks DNA to check it against. The CDR3 loop spans 15 amino acids. In germline, CDR1 is SQVTM, CDR2 ANQGSEA. The CDR3 sequence is CSVRTGESSYNEQFF.

The chain uses TRBV7-6 and TRBJ2-3; checking the TCRdb D call of TRBD2 is not possible without DNA. Germline values: CDR1 SGHVS, CDR2 FNYEAQ. The CDR3 totals 18 residues. CDR3 sequence: CASSSPSGLAGSTDTQYF.

J is TRBJ1-4 and V is TRBV20-1. Germline CDR1 and CDR2: DFQATT and SNEGSKA (reference sequence). This CDR3 contains 12 residues. The CDR3 here is CSASPTTEKLFF.

The chain joins TRBV20-1 to TRBJ2-3. The CDR3 spans 15 residues. Looked up from germline, CDR1 is DFQATT and CDR2 is SNEGSKA (reference sequence). CDR3: CSATRTTVSTDTQYF.

The chain is built from TRBV20-1 and TRBJ2-7; there is no DNA to check the TCRdb D call of TRBD1. CDR1 and CDR2 from the germline V gene are DFQATT and SNEGSKA (reference sequence). This CDR3 has 14 amino acids. CDR3: CSARAPDSSYEQYF.

The CDR3 reads CASSLWPPGLAGGGLSYNEQFF. The chain carries TRBV27 and TRBJ2-1; TCRdb outputs TRBD2, but without DNA this stays unchecked. CDR3 size: 22 residues. In germline, CDR1 is MNHEY, CDR2 SMNVEV (reference sequence).

The genes are TRBV25-1 and TRBJ2-7; there is no DNA to check the TCRdb D call of TRBD1. Germline-derived CDR1 and CDR2 are MGHDK and SYGVNS. CDR3 length equals 13 residues. This chain's CDR3 is CASNRTEDYEQYF.

The rearrangement uses TRBV10-3 and TRBJ2-1; TCRdb calls TRBD1, which cannot be checked without DNA. The CDR3 loop spans 13 amino acids. CDR1 is ENHRY, CDR2 SYGVKD, per germline. Here the CDR3 reads CAISEIGQNEQFF.

The chain has TRBV6-5 and TRBJ1-1; TCRdb picks TRBD1, but there is no DNA to check that call. The CDR3 is made up of 16 amino acids. Germline CDR1 MNHEY, CDR2 SVGAGI. The CDR3: CASSFMPGVGGTEAFF.

The V call is TRBV5-1, the J call TRBJ2-3; TCRdb's D call, TRBD2, is unchecked because there is no DNA. Germline V gene lookup returns CDR1 SGHRS and CDR2 YFSETQ. The CDR3 totals 16 residues. The CDR3 is CASSLAASGKADKQYF.

The chain uses TRBV20-1 and TRBJ2-2; TCRdb's assignment of TRBD1 cannot be checked, as there is no DNA. Germline V gene sequence: CDR1 DFQATT, CDR2 SNEGSKA (reference sequence). The CDR3 extends over 14 amino acids. The CDR3 sequence: CSAQDSPNTGELFF.

The chain carries TRBV29-1 and TRBJ2-3; TCRdb designates TRBD1, a call that cannot be tested without DNA. This CDR3 has 15 residues. CDR1 and CDR2 from the germline V gene are SQVTM and ANQGSEA. CDR3 protein: CSVDLDRESTDTQYF.

V and J are TRBV7-2 and TRBJ2-7; absent DNA, TCRdb's TRBD1 call cannot be checked. Germline V gives CDR1 SGHTA, CDR2 FQGNSA. The CDR3 has 14 amino acids. The chain's CDR3 is CASSLAGGTPEQYF.

The chain links TRBV11-3 to TRBJ2-6; TCRdb gives TRBD1 as the D gene, but with no DNA this cannot be confirmed. Germline V gene sequence: CDR1 SGHNT, CDR2 YENEEA. The CDR3 is made up of 16 amino acids. The CDR3 region is CASSLRRDAGANVLTF.

The rearrangement uses TRBV20-1 and TRBJ1-5; without DNA, the TCRdb call of TRBD1 cannot be checked. Germline V gives CDR1 DFQATT, CDR2 SNEGSKA (reference sequence). This CDR3 has 15 residues. The CDR3 reads CSAREPGSGNQPQHF.

The genes are TRBV2 and TRBJ1-4; TCRdb designates TRBD1, a call that cannot be tested without DNA. CDR3 length: 13 amino acids. Per the germline V gene, CDR1 is SNHLY and CDR2 is FYNNEI. The CDR3 is CAIQQGRNEKLFF.

The chain has TRBV18 and TRBJ1-5. This CDR3 is built from 15 residues. Looked up from germline, CDR1 is KGHSH and CDR2 is LQKENI. CDR3 residues: CASSQGQQVAQPQHF.